These 15 T cell receptor beta chains were all obtained from the same sample, sequenced in a study of shared clonotypes between healthy human individuals. The data were produced by immunoSEQ multiplex PCR, yet TCRdb's version contains in-frame clones alone and is incomplete. The sample yields roughly 2.6 million clones, 85% to 95% seen once. The sequenced sample was naive CD4+ T cells sorted from blood. Subset specified: CD45RA+ positively selected. The source is a man between 18 and 29 years old in good health.

The chain carries TRBV18 and TRBJ2-7; TRBD2 matches at 7 bases. With V trimmed by 0 bases and J by 0 bases, 8 bases remained unmatched. The CDR3 sequence is 17 residues long. Germline values: CDR1 KGHSH, CDR2 LQKENI. CDR3 in amino acids: CASSPPRTSQDSYEQYF. CDR3 sequence (DNA): TGTGCCAGCTCACCACCGAGGACTAGTCAAGACTCCTACGAGCAGTACTTC. The whole variable domain, filled in from reference TRBV18 and TRBJ2-7, reads NAGVMQNPRHLVRRRGQEARLRCSPMKGHSHVYWYRQLPEEGLKFMVYLQKENIIDESGMPKERFSAEFPKEGPSILRIQQVVRGDSAAYFCASSPPRTSQDSYEQYFGPGTRLTVT.

As concerns this clone: Other DNA variants within this sample encode the same CDR3. The rearrangement joins TRBV18 to TRBJ2-7, with 9 positions matching TRBD1. The CDR3 sequence is 15 residues long. V shed 0 bases, J shed 4 bases, and the junction held 4 bases outside the gene matches. Germline CDR1 and CDR2: KGHSH and LQKENI. This CDR3 reads CASSPPMGQGYEQYF. CDR3 nucleotides: TGTGCCAGCTCACCACCGATGGGACAGGGTTACGAGCAGTACTTC.

The CDR3 bases are TGTGCCAGCAGCCAAGAGGGGGCGGGTGCCTACGAGCAGTACTTC. Encoded protein: CASSQEGAGAYEQYF. This sequence joins TRBV4-2 and TRBJ2-7; perhaps TRBD1 as D (6 bases). V lost 0 bases and J 2 bases, leaving 11 bases between the germline ends. CDR1 LGHNA and CDR2 YNFKEQ come from the germline V gene. The length of the CDR3 is 15 residues.

The chain combines TRBV4-2 with TRBJ2-2, with unresolved D. Looked up from germline, CDR1 is LGHNA and CDR2 is YNFKEQ. V was shortened by 0 bases and J by 5 bases, with 4 bases between the two germline ends. The length of the CDR3 is 13 residues. CDR3 loop: CASSQEMTGELFF. The CDR3 nucleotides read TGTGCCAGCAGCCAAGAAATGACCGGGGAGCTGTTTTTT.

This rearrangement joins TRBV7-6 to TRBJ2-6; D gene unclear. Germline lookup yields CDR1 SGHVS and CDR2 FNYEAQ. This CDR3 has 15 amino acids. V was clipped by 4 bases and J by 0 bases, with 7 bases between them. CDR3 sequence reads: CASSYDGSGANVLTF. CDR3 DNA sequence: TGTGCCAGCAGCTACGACGGCTCTGGGGCCAACGTCCTGACTTTC. Filled out from reference TRBV7-6 and TRBJ2-6, the complete variable domain reads GAGVSQSPRYKVTKRGQDVALRCDPISGHVSLYWYRQALGQGPEFLTYFNYEAQQDKSGLPNDRFSAERPEGSISTLTIQRTEQRDSAMYRCASSYDGSGANVLTFGAGSRLTVL.

This clone appeared once. The sample has other DNA sequences that encode this CDR3 too. This chain joins TRBV30 and TRBJ1-5; 7 positions match TRBD1. The length of the CDR3 is 14 residues. Trimming cost V 0 bases and J 3 bases; bases outside gene matches: 2. Germline CDR1 is GTSNPN and CDR2 is SVGIG (reference sequence). The CDR3 DNA follows: TGTGCCTGGAGTGTTGGGACAGTCAATCAGCCCCAGCATTTT. Its translation: CAWSVGTVNQPQHF. The whole variable domain, filled in from reference TRBV30 and TRBJ1-5, reads SQTIHQWPATLVQPVGSPLSLECTVEGTSNPNLYWYRQAAGRGLQLLFYSVGIGQISSEVPQNLSASRPQDRQFILSSKKLLLSDSGFYLCAWSVGTVNQPQHFGDGTRLSIL.

The chain recombines TRBV28 with TRBJ1-5; 7 bases fit TRBD1. Germline values: CDR1 MDHEN, CDR2 SYDVKM. Trimming at V came to 6 bases and at J to 0 bases, leaving 2 bases not matched to a gene. The CDR3 is 14 amino acids. The CDR3 is CASRTGSSNQPQHF. The CDR3 coding sequence is TGTGCCAGCAGGACAGGGAGTAGCAATCAGCCCCAGCATTTT.

This clone appeared a single time. The chain recombines TRBV2 with TRBJ2-3, with 7 bases matching TRBD2. The CDR3 consists of 14 residues. J lost 2 bases, V lost 8 bases, and 7 bases had no gene match. Germline CDR1 reads SNHLY; CDR2 reads FYNNEI. CDR3 coding DNA: TGTGCCAGCGTCCCGGGACTATTCACAGATACGCAGTATTTT. Encoded protein: CASVPGLFTDTQYF.

The chain joins TRBV5-6 to TRBJ2-2; TRBD1 matches at 11 bases. Germline CDR1 reads SGHDT; CDR2 reads YYEEEE. The CDR3 is 15 residues long. V gave up 2 bases and J gave up 7 bases; unmatched junction bases: 4. The CDR3 sequence is CASSFGQGAGGELFF. DNA of the CDR3: TGTGCCAGCAGCTTTGGACAGGGGGCCGGCGGGGAGCTGTTTTTT. The variable domain in full, completed from reference TRBV5-6 and TRBJ2-2, reads DAGVTQSPTHLIKTRGQQVTLRCSPKSGHDTVSWYQQALGQGPQFIFQYYEEEERQRGNFPDRFSGHQFPNYSSELNVNALLLGDSALYLCASSFGQGAGGELFFGEGSRLTVL.

As concerns this clone: At the DNA level, this CDR3 is encoded by other sequences in the same sample as well. The chain uses TRBV18 and TRBJ2-3; the match to TRBD2 covers 10 bases. Germline V gives CDR1 KGHSH, CDR2 LQKENI. With 4 bases clipped from V and 0 bases from J, the junction kept 1 base outside the gene matches. The CDR3 runs 15 residues. CDR3 coding DNA: TGTGCCAGCTCACAACTAGCGGGAAGCACAGATACGCAGTATTTT. Translation gives CASSQLAGSTDTQYF.

This chain links TRBV23-1 with TRBJ1-1; D might be TRBD1 (5 bases). TRBV23-1 is filed as an ORF, its function uncertain. The CDR3 covers 15 residues. Trimming left V 0 bases short and J 5 bases short, with 13 bases between. In DNA, the CDR3 is TGCGCCAGCAGTCAATCGCGGGGGGAAGGTACTGAAGCTTTCTTT. It codes for CASSQSRGEGTEAFF.

The rearrangement links TRBV6-5 to TRBJ2-7; D gene unclear. This CDR3 contains 13 residues. Per the germline V gene, CDR1 is MNHEY and CDR2 is SVGAGI. The V and J ends lost 6 bases and 6 bases respectively, with 15 bases between them. Written as DNA, the CDR3 is TGTGCCAGCAGCGACCTACCATTTAGCGAGCAGTACTTC. This sequence encodes CASSDLPFSEQYF.

The V and J genes are TRBV5-1 and TRBJ1-3; 8 bases are a match to TRBD1. The V segment lost 0 bases and the J segment 0 bases; nucleotides outside the gene matches: 5. The CDR3 runs to 17 residues. Germline CDR1 and CDR2: SGHRS and YFSETQ. CDR3 DNA sequence: TGCGCCAGCAGCTTGGTCCCAGGGGGCAGCTCTGGAAACACCATATATTTT. Amino acid sequence: CASSLVPGGSSGNTIYF.

The rearrangement joins TRBV28 to TRBJ2-7, with 7 bases fitting TRBD1. CDR3 length: 14 amino acids. Germline lookup yields CDR1 MDHEN and CDR2 SYDVKM. The V segment lost 7 bases and the J segment 2 bases; nucleotides outside the gene matches: 8. In DNA, the CDR3 is TGTGCCAGCACCACAGGGGCCGCGCCCTACGAGCAGTACTTC. The encoded protein is CASTTGAAPYEQYF.

The chain links TRBV6-5 to TRBJ1-1; D unclear. Germline V gene lookup returns CDR1 MNHEY and CDR2 SVGAGI. This CDR3 region has 13 residues. Between the trimmed V and J ends, which lost 7 bases and 1 base, there was a span of 10 bases. For the CDR3, the DNA is TGTGCCAGCATGGGCGGCAAGAACACTGAAGCTTTCTTT. Translation: CASMGGKNTEAFF.